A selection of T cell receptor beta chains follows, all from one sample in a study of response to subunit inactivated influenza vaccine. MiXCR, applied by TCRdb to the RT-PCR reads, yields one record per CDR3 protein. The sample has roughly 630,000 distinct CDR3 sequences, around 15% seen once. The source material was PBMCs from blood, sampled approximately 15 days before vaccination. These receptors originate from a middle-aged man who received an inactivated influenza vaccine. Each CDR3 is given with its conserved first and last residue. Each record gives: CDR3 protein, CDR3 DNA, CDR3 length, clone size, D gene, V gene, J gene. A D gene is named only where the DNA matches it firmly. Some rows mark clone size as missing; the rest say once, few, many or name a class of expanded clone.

cdr3_aa: CASSRGTGAHEQFF
cdr3_nt: TGTGCCAGCAGCCGCGGGACAGGGGCCCATGAGCAGTTCTTC
cdr3_length: 14
clone_size: .
d_call: TRBD1
v_call: TRBV11-3
j_call: TRBJ2-1

cdr3_aa: CASSYDGNTGELFF
cdr3_nt: TGTGCCAGCAGTTACGATGGGAACACCGGGGAGCTGTTTTTT
cdr3_length: 14
clone_size: .
d_call: .
v_call: TRBV6-5
j_call: TRBJ2-2

cdr3_aa: CASSYGSRNQPQHF
cdr3_nt: TGTGCCAGCAGTTACGGCTCCCGCAATCAGCCCCAGCATTTT
cdr3_length: 14
clone_size: few
d_call: .
v_call: TRBV6-2/TRBV6-3
j_call: TRBJ1-5

cdr3_aa: CSARVPGIQETQYF
cdr3_nt: TGCAGTGCTAGAGTACCCGGGATCCAAGAGACCCAGTACTTC
cdr3_length: 14
clone_size: .
d_call: .
v_call: TRBV20-1
j_call: TRBJ2-5

cdr3_aa: CASSLGGQGFDEQYF
cdr3_nt: TGTGCCAGCAGCTTGGGGGGACAGGGGTTCGACGAGCAGTACTTC
cdr3_length: 15
clone_size: few
d_call: TRBD1
v_call: TRBV5-6
j_call: TRBJ2-7

cdr3_aa: CASIRQDWGSYEQYF
cdr3_nt: TGTGCCAGCATCCGACAGGATTGGGGTTCCTACGAGCAGTACTTC
cdr3_length: 15
clone_size: .
d_call: .
v_call: TRBV2
j_call: TRBJ2-7

cdr3_aa: CASSSGTQITGELFF
cdr3_nt: TGTGCCAGCAGCTCCGGGACACAGATCACCGGGGAGCTGTTTTTT
cdr3_length: 15
clone_size: few
d_call: .
v_call: TRBV7-6
j_call: TRBJ2-2

cdr3_aa: CASSLALAGVRF
cdr3_nt: TGTGCCAGCAGTCTGGCCCTAGCGGGAGTCAGGTTC
cdr3_length: 12
clone_size: few
d_call: TRBD2
v_call: TRBV12-3/TRBV12-4
j_call: TRBJ2-1

cdr3_aa: CASVRDGNQPQHF
cdr3_nt: TGTGCCAGCGTCCGGGACGGCAATCAGCCCCAGCATTTT
cdr3_length: 13
clone_size: .
d_call: .
v_call: TRBV5-4
j_call: TRBJ1-5

cdr3_aa: CASSSSPGTGTYSNQPQHF
cdr3_nt: TGTGCCAGCAGCTCGTCTCCCGGGACAGGGACTTATAGCAATCAGCCCCAGCATTTT
cdr3_length: 19
clone_size: .
d_call: TRBD1
v_call: TRBV5-6
j_call: TRBJ1-5

cdr3_aa: CASTSGQLAGSYEQYF
cdr3_nt: TGTGCCAGCACCTCGGGTCAACTAGCGGGGTCTTACGAGCAGTACTTC
cdr3_length: 16
clone_size: .
d_call: TRBD2
v_call: TRBV12-3/TRBV12-4
j_call: TRBJ2-7

cdr3_aa: CAISDRVYEQYF
cdr3_nt: TGTGCCATCAGTGACAGGGTTTACGAGCAGTACTTC
cdr3_length: 12
clone_size: few
d_call: .
v_call: TRBV10-3
j_call: TRBJ2-7

cdr3_aa: CSAQPLQGGKTYEQYF
cdr3_nt: TGCAGTGCTCAACCCCTACAGGGAGGAAAAACCTACGAGCAGTACTTC
cdr3_length: 16
clone_size: .
d_call: .
v_call: TRBV20-1
j_call: TRBJ2-7

cdr3_aa: CASSIGLEGHYGYTF
cdr3_nt: TGTGCCAGTAGTATTGGCCTGGAGGGACACTATGGCTACACCTTC
cdr3_length: 15
clone_size: few
d_call: .
v_call: TRBV19
j_call: TRBJ1-2

cdr3_aa: CSASGLAGGGTTDTQYF
cdr3_nt: TGCAGTGCTAGTGGACTAGCGGGAGGAGGGACAACAGATACGCAGTATTTT
cdr3_length: 17
clone_size: few
d_call: TRBD2
v_call: TRBV20-1
j_call: TRBJ2-3

cdr3_aa: CASKDGTGGPNTEAFF
cdr3_nt: TGCGCCAGCAAGGACGGGACAGGGGGCCCCAACACTGAAGCTTTCTTT
cdr3_length: 16
clone_size: few
d_call: TRBD1
v_call: TRBV5-1
j_call: TRBJ1-1

cdr3_aa: CASSPEVATHQPQHF
cdr3_nt: TGTGCCAGCAGCCCCGAAGTGGCTACCCATCAGCCCCAGCATTTT
cdr3_length: 15
clone_size: few
d_call: .
v_call: TRBV7-2
j_call: TRBJ1-5

cdr3_aa: CASSKGLAGGVTDTQYF
cdr3_nt: TGCGCCAGCAGCAAGGGACTAGCGGGAGGCGTCACAGATACGCAGTATTTT
cdr3_length: 17
clone_size: .
d_call: TRBD2
v_call: TRBV5-1
j_call: TRBJ2-3

cdr3_aa: CASSSVIAAGELFF
cdr3_nt: TGCGCCAGCAGCTCGGTGATAGCAGCCGGGGAGCTGTTTTTT
cdr3_length: 14
clone_size: .
d_call: .
v_call: TRBV5-1
j_call: TRBJ2-2

cdr3_aa: CASSLEGEGVYEQYF
cdr3_nt: TGTGCCAGCAGTTTGGAGGGGGAGGGGGTCTACGAGCAGTACTTC
cdr3_length: 15
clone_size: few
d_call: .
v_call: TRBV27
j_call: TRBJ2-7

cdr3_aa: CASSQERQAHRTLHF
cdr3_nt: TGCGCCAGCAGCCAAGAACGGCAGGCCCACCGGACCCTCCACTTT
cdr3_length: 15
clone_size: few
d_call: .
v_call: TRBV4-3
j_call: TRBJ1-6

cdr3_aa: CASVKGAGAYTDTQYF
cdr3_nt: TGTGCCAGCGTTAAAGGGGCAGGGGCCTACACAGATACGCAGTATTTT
cdr3_length: 16
clone_size: .
d_call: .
v_call: TRBV2
j_call: TRBJ2-3

cdr3_aa: CASSPDRVQSQPQHF
cdr3_nt: TGTGCCAGCAGTCCCGACAGGGTTCAGTCTCAGCCCCAGCATTTT
cdr3_length: 15
clone_size: few
d_call: TRBD1
v_call: TRBV27
j_call: TRBJ1-5

cdr3_aa: CSVWKTSGGRTDTQYF
cdr3_nt: TGCAGCGTATGGAAGACTAGCGGGGGGAGGACAGATACGCAGTATTTT
cdr3_length: 16
clone_size: few
d_call: TRBD2
v_call: TRBV29-1
j_call: TRBJ2-3

cdr3_aa: CSARTIAGAYEQYF
cdr3_nt: TGCAGTGCTAGAACAATAGCGGGAGCCTACGAGCAGTACTTC
cdr3_length: 14
clone_size: few
d_call: TRBD2
v_call: TRBV20-1
j_call: TRBJ2-7

cdr3_aa: CASSLVSAGDNEQFF
cdr3_nt: TGTGCCAGCAGCTTGGTGTCGGCGGGGGACAATGAGCAGTTCTTC
cdr3_length: 15
clone_size: many
d_call: TRBD2
v_call: TRBV5-6
j_call: TRBJ2-1

cdr3_aa: CSARDLAGGPTDTQYF
cdr3_nt: TGCAGTGCTAGAGATTTAGCGGGGGGGCCGACAGATACGCAGTATTTT
cdr3_length: 16
clone_size: few
d_call: TRBD2
v_call: TRBV20-1
j_call: TRBJ2-3

cdr3_aa: CASSSATRGGDYEQYF
cdr3_nt: TGTGCCAGCAGCTCCGCTACTAGAGGGGGGGACTACGAGCAGTACTTC
cdr3_length: 16
clone_size: few
d_call: .
v_call: TRBV11-2
j_call: TRBJ2-7